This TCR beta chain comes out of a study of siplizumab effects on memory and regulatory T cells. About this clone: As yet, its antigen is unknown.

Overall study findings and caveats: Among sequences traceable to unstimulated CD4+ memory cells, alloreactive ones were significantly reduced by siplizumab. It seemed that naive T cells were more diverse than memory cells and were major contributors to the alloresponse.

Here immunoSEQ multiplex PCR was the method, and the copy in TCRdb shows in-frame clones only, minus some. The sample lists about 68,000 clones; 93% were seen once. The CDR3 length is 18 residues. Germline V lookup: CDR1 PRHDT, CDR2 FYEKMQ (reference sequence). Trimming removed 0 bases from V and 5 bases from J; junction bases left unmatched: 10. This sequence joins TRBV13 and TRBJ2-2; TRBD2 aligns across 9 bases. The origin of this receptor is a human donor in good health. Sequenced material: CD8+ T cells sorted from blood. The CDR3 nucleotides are TGTGCCAGCAGCTTAGGCGTCGAGCGGGGGGACCTTACCGGGGAGCTGTTTTTT. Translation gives CASSLGVERGDLTGELFF.